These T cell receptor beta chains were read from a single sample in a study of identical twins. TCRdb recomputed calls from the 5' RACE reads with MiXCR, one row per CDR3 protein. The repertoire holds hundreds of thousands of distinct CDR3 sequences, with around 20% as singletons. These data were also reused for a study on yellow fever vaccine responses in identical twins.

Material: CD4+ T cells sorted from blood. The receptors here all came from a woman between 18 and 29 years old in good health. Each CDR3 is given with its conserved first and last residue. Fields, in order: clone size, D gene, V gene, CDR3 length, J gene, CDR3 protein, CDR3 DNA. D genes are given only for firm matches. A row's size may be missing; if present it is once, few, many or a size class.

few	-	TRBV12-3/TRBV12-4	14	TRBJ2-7	CASITGRTTYEQYF	TGTGCCAGCATCACGGGTCGAACTACCTACGAGCAGTACTTC
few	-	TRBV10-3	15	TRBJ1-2	CAISESTSQGSGYTF	TGTGCCATCAGTGAGTCGACCTCCCAGGGATCCGGCTACACCTTC
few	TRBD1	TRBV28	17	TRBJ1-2	CASSASAGTGVGYGYTF	TGTGCCAGCAGTGCTAGCGCCGGGACAGGGGTGGGCTATGGCTACACCTTC
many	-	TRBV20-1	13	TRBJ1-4	CSATSGLVEKLFF	TGCAGTGCTACCTCCGGGCTCGTGGAAAAACTGTTTTTT
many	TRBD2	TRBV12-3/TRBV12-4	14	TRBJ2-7	CASSFASGSYEQYF	TGTGCCAGCAGTTTCGCTAGCGGGAGTTACGAGCAGTACTTC
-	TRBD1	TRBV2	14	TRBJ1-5	CASRGTGGYQPQHF	TGTGCCAGCAGGGGAACAGGGGGCTATCAGCCCCAGCATTTT
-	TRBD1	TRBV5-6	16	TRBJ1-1	CASSFRDRKMNTEAFF	TGTGCCAGCAGCTTCCGGGACAGGAAAATGAACACTGAAGCTTTCTTT
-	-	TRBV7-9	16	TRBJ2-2	CASSPRTEVDTGELFF	TGTGCCAGCAGCCCCCGGACGGAGGTGGACACCGGGGAGCTGTTTTTT
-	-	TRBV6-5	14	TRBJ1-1	CASSYLDQNTEAFF	TGTGCCAGCAGTTACTTGGACCAGAACACTGAAGCTTTCTTT
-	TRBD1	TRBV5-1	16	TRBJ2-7	CASKKRPGQGAYEQYF	TGCGCCAGCAAAAAAAGGCCCGGACAGGGGGCCTACGAGCAGTACTTC
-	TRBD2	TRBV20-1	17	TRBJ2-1	CSARDLRTSGGYNEQFF	TGCAGTGCTAGAGACCTACGGACTAGCGGGGGTTACAATGAGCAGTTCTTC
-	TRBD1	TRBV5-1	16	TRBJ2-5	CASSLAVGRGSETQYF	TGCGCCAGCAGCTTGGCCGTGGGCAGGGGGTCGGAGACCCAGTACTTC
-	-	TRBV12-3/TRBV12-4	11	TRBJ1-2	CASRGAGGYTF	TGTGCCAGCAGAGGGGCCGGCGGCTACACCTTC
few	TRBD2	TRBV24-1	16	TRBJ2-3	CATSDSRGGRSYTQYF	TGTGCCACCAGTGATTCCCGGGGGGGCCGTTCATATACGCAGTATTTT
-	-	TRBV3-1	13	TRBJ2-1	CASSQEVEGREFF	TGTGCCAGCAGCCAAGAGGTGGAAGGAAGGGAGTTCTTC
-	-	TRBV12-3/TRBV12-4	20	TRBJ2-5	CASSLASGSIGDSGKETQYF	TGTGCCAGCAGTTTAGCGTCGGGGAGTATCGGGGACTCGGGAAAAGAGACCCAGTACTTC
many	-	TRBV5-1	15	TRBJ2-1	CASSPLLSSYNEQFF	TGCGCCAGCAGCCCCCTTTTGAGCTCCTACAATGAGCAGTTCTTC
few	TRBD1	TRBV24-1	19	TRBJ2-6	CATSDGWTGEIPGANVLTF	TGTGCCACCAGTGATGGATGGACAGGGGAAATACCTGGGGCCAACGTCCTGACTTTC
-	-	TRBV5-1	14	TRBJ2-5	CASSAGLLQETQYF	TGCGCCAGCAGCGCGGGACTCCTACAAGAGACCCAGTACTTC
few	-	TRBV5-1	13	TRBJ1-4	CASSIHQGEKLFF	TGCGCCAGCAGCATACACCAGGGTGAAAAACTGTTTTTT
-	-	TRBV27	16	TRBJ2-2	CASSRREAARTGELFF	TGTGCCAGCAGTAGGAGGGAGGCCGCTAGAACCGGGGAGCTGTTTTTT
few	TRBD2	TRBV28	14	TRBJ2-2	CASRTSQNTGELFF	TGTGCCAGCAGGACTAGCCAGAACACCGGGGAGCTGTTTTTT
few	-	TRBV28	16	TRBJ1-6	CASSSEPQGYSSPLHF	TGTGCCAGCAGTTCAGAACCCCAGGGGTATAGTTCACCCCTCCACTTT
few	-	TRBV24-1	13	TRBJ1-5	CATGGTSNQPQHF	TGTGCCACCGGAGGGACTAGCAATCAGCCCCAGCATTTT